The count of the clone carrying this TCR beta chain is one. This sample is part of a study of blood T cell repertoires in COVID-19. Study-wide background: Both acute and convalescent COVID-19 samples were obtained from the United States, Italy and Spain.

Source study methods: Amplification of reference gene primers provided the estimated nucleated cell counts. Some clones are missing from TCRdb's copy, which holds only in-frame ones; the method was immunoSEQ multiplex PCR. V, J and clone size are those of that table, while D and trimming were read from the DNA. Of 55,000 to 85,000 clones listed, over 70% are singletons. Per the germline V gene, CDR1 is SGHAT and CDR2 is FQNNGV. This CDR3 region has 14 residues. The V end was cut by 1 base, the J end by 5 bases, with 11 bases between. Sequences were obtained from peripheral blood. The sequence came from a man between 60 and 75 years old with acute or convalescent COVID-19. This chain connects TRBV11-2 to TRBJ2-5; D is possibly TRBD2 (7 bases). CDR3 loop: CASSLGTRGETQYF. CDR3 bases: TGTGCCAGCAGCTTAGGGACTAGGGGGGAGACCCAGTACTTC.